These T cell receptor beta chains were read from a single sample in a study of shared clonotypes between healthy human individuals. Only in-frame clones appear in the TCRdb table, and some are missing; sequencing was by immunoSEQ multiplex PCR. The sample has around 2.1 million clones; around 95% are singletons. The sequenced sample was naive CD4+ T cells sorted from blood. Receptors were obtained from a man between 18 and 29 years old in good health. CDR3s include the opening cysteine and the closing phenylalanine or tryptophan. D genes are given only for firm matches. Part of the rows lack a size; the others show once, few, many or a class for expanded clones.

>TRBV2|NA|TRBJ2-3|NA
CASSELDTYLEQYF
TGTGCCAGCAGTGAATTGGACACCTACCTTGAGCAGTATTTT
>TRBV28|TRBD1|TRBJ1-2|once
CASSLSPPGGANYGYTF
TGTGCCAGCAGTTTAAGTCCCCCAGGGGGCGCGAACTATGGCTACACCTTC
>TRBV6-5|NA|TRBJ2-7|NA
CASSQTIAYEQYF
TGTGCCAGCAGTCAAACTATAGCCTACGAGCAGTACTTC
>TRBV7-6|TRBD1|TRBJ2-5|NA
CASGQALQETQYF
TGTGCCAGCGGACAGGCCCTTCAAGAGACCCAGTACTTC
>TRBV25-1|NA|TRBJ2-1|NA
CASSRDNEQFF
TGTGCCAGCAGCAGGGATAATGAGCAGTTCTTC
>TRBV10-3|TRBD1|TRBJ1-5|NA
CAISEDRENQPQHF
TGTGCCATCAGTGAGGACAGGGAAAATCAGCCCCAGCATTTT
>TRBV29-1|NA|TRBJ2-3|NA
CSAQAGSDTQYF
TGCAGCGCCCAGGCGGGGTCAGATACGCAGTATTTT
>TRBV28|TRBD1|TRBJ2-7|NA
CASSTDRVSYEQYF
TGTGCCAGCAGTACGGACAGGGTATCCTACGAGCAGTACTTC
>TRBV20-1|TRBD2|TRBJ2-4|NA
CSATKTGGQYF
TGCAGTGCCACCAAAACGGGGGGGCAATACTTC
>TRBV4-1|TRBD2|TRBJ2-1|NA
CASSQDLLAGKHNEQFF
TGCGCCAGCAGCCAAGACCTACTAGCGGGAAAGCACAATGAGCAGTTCTTC
>TRBV30|NA|TRBJ2-1|NA
CAWSGVRAYEQFF
TGTGCCTGGAGTGGGGTGAGGGCTTATGAGCAGTTCTTC
>TRBV28|NA|TRBJ1-5|NA
CASSLQAQPQHF
TGTGCCAGCAGTTTACAGGCTCAGCCCCAGCATTTT
>TRBV30|TRBD1|TRBJ2-1|NA
CAWGSRVTGERRNEQFF
TGTGCCTGGGGTTCTCGGGTAACAGGGGAGAGAAGGAATGAGCAGTTCTTC
>TRBV9|TRBD2|TRBJ2-7|NA
CASSEALAGPYEQYF
TGTGCCAGCAGCGAGGCACTAGCGGGTCCCTACGAGCAGTACTTC
>TRBV6-1|NA|TRBJ1-1|NA
CASSGYLAGVNTEAFF
TGTGCCAGCAGTGGATATCTTGCTGGGGTGAACACTGAAGCTTTCTTT
>TRBV5-8|NA|TRBJ1-1|NA
CASSRTLQVTEAFF
TGTGCCAGCAGCCGCACTCTACAGGTAACTGAAGCTTTCTTT
>TRBV6-5|TRBD1|TRBJ1-2|NA
CASSSPSTGAYGYTF
TGTGCCAGCAGCTCCCCATCGACAGGGGCTTATGGCTACACCTTC
>TRBV29-1|TRBD1|TRBJ2-3|NA
CSARQGSTDTQYF
TGCAGCGCCAGACAGGGGAGCACAGATACGCAGTATTTT
>TRBV11-2|NA|TRBJ2-1|NA
CASSLATPSSYNEQFF
TGTGCCAGCAGCCTAGCGACTCCGAGCTCCTACAATGAGCAGTTCTTC
>TRBV28|NA|TRBJ2-7|NA
CASSKRTDKRYYEQYF
TGTGCCAGCAGTAAGAGGACAGATAAAAGATACTACGAGCAGTACTTC
>TRBV18|TRBD1|TRBJ2-7|NA
CASSPRQGANEQYF
TGTGCCAGCTCACCCAGACAGGGGGCCAACGAGCAGTACTTC
>TRBV13|NA|TRBJ2-5|NA
CASSFAGGIDQYF
TGTGCCAGCAGCTTCGCCGGAGGGATAGACCAGTACTTC
>TRBV10-1|NA|TRBJ2-2|NA
CASSERRSGELFF
TGCGCCAGCAGTGAGAGGCGTTCCGGGGAGCTGTTTTTT
>TRBV19|NA|TRBJ2-7|NA
CASSRTGSYEQYF
TGTGCCAGTAGTAGGACGGGGTCCTACGAGCAGTACTTC
>TRBV6-1|NA|TRBJ2-3|NA
CASSLGRSTDTQYF
TGTGCCAGCTCTTTGGGACGTAGCACAGATACGCAGTATTTT
>TRBV5-1|TRBD1|TRBJ2-7|NA
CASSFGQEHYEQYF
TGCGCCAGCAGCTTCGGACAGGAGCACTACGAGCAGTACTTC
>TRBV19|NA|TRBJ2-4|NA
CASSIYRVEAKNIQYF
TGTGCCAGTAGTATTTACAGGGTAGAGGCCAAAAACATTCAGTACTTC
>TRBV30|NA|TRBJ1-4|NA
CARGREGLRGRGEKLFF
TGTGCCAGAGGTCGGGAAGGGCTCCGAGGGCGTGGTGAAAAACTGTTTTTT
>TRBV18|NA|TRBJ2-7|NA
CASSLNSDSYEQYF
TGTGCCAGCTCACTAAATTCAGACTCCTACGAGCAGTACTTC
>TRBV7-9|TRBD1|TRBJ2-6|NA
CASSYRQGSTPGANVLTF
TGTGCCAGCAGCTATAGACAGGGATCCACTCCTGGGGCCAACGTCCTGACTTTC
>TRBV9|NA|TRBJ2-7|once
CASSVRGYDSYEQYF
TGTGCCAGCAGCGTACGGGGGTACGACTCCTACGAGCAGTACTTC
>TRBV18|NA|TRBJ2-5|NA
CASSPPPGQETQYF
TGTGCCAGCTCACCCCCCCCGGGACAAGAGACCCAGTACTTC
>TRBV5-4|NA|TRBJ2-7|NA
CASSSWGTIPSEQYF
TGTGCCAGCAGCTCGTGGGGGACAATCCCCTCCGAGCAGTACTTC
>TRBV10-3|NA|TRBJ2-7|NA
CAISESSPTGTEQYF
TGTGCCATCAGTGAGTCAAGCCCAACAGGGACCGAGCAGTACTTC
>TRBV6-1|NA|TRBJ1-5|NA
CASSEWAGSYSNQPQHF
TGTGCCAGCAGTGAATGGGCAGGCTCATATAGCAATCAGCCCCAGCATTTT
>TRBV5-4|TRBD1|TRBJ2-7|NA
CASSKGQVSSYEQYF
TGTGCCAGCAGCAAAGGACAGGTTTCTTCCTACGAGCAGTACTTC
>TRBV2|TRBD2|TRBJ2-7|NA
CASRSGTSGYEQYF
TGTGCCAGCAGATCCGGGACTAGCGGCTACGAGCAGTACTTC
>TRBV28|NA|TRBJ2-7|NA
CASSTKGRRRDEQYF
TGTGCCAGCAGTACGAAGGGACGACGGAGGGACGAGCAGTACTTC
>TRBV2|NA|TRBJ1-1|NA
CASSDQGNTEAFF
TGTGCCAGCAGTGATCAGGGGAACACTGAAGCTTTCTTT
>TRBV7-2|NA|TRBJ2-7|NA
CASSLYGVTYEQYF
TGTGCCAGCAGCTTATACGGCGTAACCTACGAGCAGTACTTC
>TRBV5-1|TRBD1|TRBJ2-2|NA
CASSSTGLGGELFF
TGCGCCAGCAGCTCGACAGGGCTTGGCGGGGAGCTGTTTTTT
>TRBV6-5|NA|TRBJ1-3|NA
CASSAFAVSGNTIYF
TGTGCCAGCAGTGCTTTTGCGGTCTCTGGAAACACCATATATTTT